The 4 T cell receptor beta chains in this list originate from one sample, sequenced in a study of multiple sclerosis patients with progressive multifocal leukoencephalopathy. The table came from immunoSEQ multiplex PCR; TCRdb's copy has only in-frame clones and leaves some out. The profile shows 30,000 or so clones, approximately 86% of them singletons. Time point given: time of PML onset. Sequenced here: PBMCs, sampled from a patient treated with natalizumab. All receptors derive from a woman in her thirties or forties with progressive multifocal leukoencephalopathy.

V is TRBV4-1 and J is TRBJ2-2; no firm D call. The CDR3 is 13 amino acids. Germline CDR1 is MGHRA and CDR2 is YSYEKL. Trimming removed 0 bases at V and 12 bases at J, with 11 bases between. Written as DNA, the CDR3 is TGCGCCAGCAGCCAAGATCCCCGGAGACAGCTGTTTTTT. Its protein product is CASSQDPRRQLFF.

This CDR3 reads CASTPWGGSPFEQYF. The CDR3 bases are TGTGCCAGCACCCCATGGGGCGGGAGCCCTTTCGAGCAGTACTTC. The chain uses TRBV27 and TRBJ2-7, with 7 positions matching TRBD2. Germline CDR1 reads MNHEY; CDR2 reads SMNVEV (reference sequence). This CDR3 contains 15 residues. V shed 7 bases, J shed 6 bases, and the junction held 15 bases outside the gene matches.

V gene TRBV9 combines with J gene TRBJ2-2; D gene ambiguous. CDR3 length: 13 amino acids. Germline assignment: CDR1 SGDLS and CDR2 YYNGEE. V dropped 2 bases and J dropped 2 bases, with 4 bases sitting between them. CDR3 amino acids: CASSVGNTGELFF. CDR3 in DNA: TGTGCCAGCAGCGTGGGAAACACCGGGGAGCTGTTTTTT.

This chain joins TRBV18 and TRBJ2-7, with 8 bases that match TRBD2. The junction had 8 bases not matched to a gene; V was cut back by 0 bases and J by 1 base. From germline, CDR1 is KGHSH and CDR2 LQKENI. This CDR3 has 17 residues. CDR3 protein: CASSPPMSGGPSYEQYF. As DNA, the CDR3 is TGTGCCAGCTCACCACCCATGAGCGGGGGACCTTCCTACGAGCAGTACTTC.